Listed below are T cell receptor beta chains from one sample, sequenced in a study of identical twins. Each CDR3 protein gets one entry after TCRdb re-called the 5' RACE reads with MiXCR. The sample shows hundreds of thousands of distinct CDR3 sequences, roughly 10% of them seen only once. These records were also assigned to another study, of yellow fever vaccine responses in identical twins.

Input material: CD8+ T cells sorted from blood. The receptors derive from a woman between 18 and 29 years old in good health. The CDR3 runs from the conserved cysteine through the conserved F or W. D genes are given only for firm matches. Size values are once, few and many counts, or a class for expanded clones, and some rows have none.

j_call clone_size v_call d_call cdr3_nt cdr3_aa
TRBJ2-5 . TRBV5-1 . TGCGCCAGCAGCGAGACTACCTTACAAGAGACCCAGTACTTC CASSETTLQETQYF
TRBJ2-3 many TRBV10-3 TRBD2 TGTGCCATCAGTGAGTCACTAGCGGTAGCCACAGATACGCAGTATTTT CAISESLAVATDTQYF
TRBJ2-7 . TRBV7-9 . TGTGCCAGCAGCTCCCGGGACAAGGTTTACGAGCAGTACTTC CASSSRDKVYEQYF
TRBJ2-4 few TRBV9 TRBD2 TGTGCCAGCTCTAGCGGGGGGGCCCGGGAAAACATTCAGTACTTC CASSSGGARENIQYF
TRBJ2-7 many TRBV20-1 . TGCAGTGCCCCAGGGGGGCGATTCTACGAGCAGTACTTC CSAPGGRFYEQYF
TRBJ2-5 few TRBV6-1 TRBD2 TGTGCCAGCAGTACCCCGGGACTAGCGGCACAAGAGACCCAGTACTTC CASSTPGLAAQETQYF
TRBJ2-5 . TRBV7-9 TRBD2 TGTGCCAGCAGCTTAGCCCTAGCGGGGGCAGAGACCCAGTACTTC CASSLALAGAETQYF
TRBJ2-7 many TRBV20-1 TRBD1 TGCAGTGCTAGAGATCCACCGGACAGGGCCTACGAGCAGTACTTC CSARDPPDRAYEQYF
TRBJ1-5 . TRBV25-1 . TGTGCCAGCAGTGACCCAGGGTACAATCAGCCCCAGCATTTT CASSDPGYNQPQHF
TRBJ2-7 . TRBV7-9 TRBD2 TGTGCCAGCAGCTTAGTAGCCGGGACTAGGCCCTACGAGCAGTACTTC CASSLVAGTRPYEQYF
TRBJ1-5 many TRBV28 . TGTGCCAGCAGCCGGTCTCAGGGTTGGGGACAGCCCCAGCATTTT CASSRSQGWGQPQHF
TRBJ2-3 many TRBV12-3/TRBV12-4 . TGTGCCAGCAGTCCCAGGGACAGCACAGATACGCAGTATTTT CASSPRDSTDTQYF
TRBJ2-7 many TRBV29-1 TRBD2 TGCAGCGCAATAGCGGGAACTACCTACGAGCAGTACTTC CSAIAGTTYEQYF
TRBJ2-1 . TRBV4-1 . TGCGCCAGCAGCCAAGTTGACATGAGCTCCTACAATGAGCAGTTCTTC CASSQVDMSSYNEQFF
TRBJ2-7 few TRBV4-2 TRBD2 TGTGCCAGCAGCCAAGAGGGGAACGCGGGAGGGCCGTTTGGCGAGCAGTACTTC CASSQEGNAGGPFGEQYF
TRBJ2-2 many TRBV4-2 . TGTGCCAGCAGCCAAGTCCCCGGGGAGCTGTTTTTT CASSQVPGELFF
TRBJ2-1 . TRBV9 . TGTGCCAGCAGCGTAGCTGGGGCAGCCTCCTACAATGAGCAGTTCTTC CASSVAGAASYNEQFF
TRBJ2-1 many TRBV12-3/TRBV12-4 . TGTGCCAGCACCGGGGGTCCCGGTCAGTTCTTC CASTGGPGQFF
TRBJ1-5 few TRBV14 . TGTGCCAGCAGCCAAGATACATCGGGTTTCTCTCAGCCCCAGCATTTT CASSQDTSGFSQPQHF
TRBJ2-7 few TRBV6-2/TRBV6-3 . TGTGCCAGCAGTTACGGGACGTCGTTGGTCTACGAGCAGTACTTC CASSYGTSLVYEQYF
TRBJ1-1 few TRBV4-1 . TGCGCCAGCAGCCCGCTCGACGGGGGGCCGCTGAACACTGAAGCTTTCTTT CASSPLDGGPLNTEAFF
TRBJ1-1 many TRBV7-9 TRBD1 TGTGCCAGCAGCTACGACAGGGGGAAGGGTGAAGCTTTCTTT CASSYDRGKGEAFF
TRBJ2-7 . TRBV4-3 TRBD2 TGCGCCAGCAGCCAAGATCGGCTAGCGGGAGCGGACGAGCAGTACTTC CASSQDRLAGADEQYF
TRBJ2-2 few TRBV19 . TGTGCCAGTAGCTCGGGGGCCTACCGGGAGCTGTTTTTT CASSSGAYRELFF